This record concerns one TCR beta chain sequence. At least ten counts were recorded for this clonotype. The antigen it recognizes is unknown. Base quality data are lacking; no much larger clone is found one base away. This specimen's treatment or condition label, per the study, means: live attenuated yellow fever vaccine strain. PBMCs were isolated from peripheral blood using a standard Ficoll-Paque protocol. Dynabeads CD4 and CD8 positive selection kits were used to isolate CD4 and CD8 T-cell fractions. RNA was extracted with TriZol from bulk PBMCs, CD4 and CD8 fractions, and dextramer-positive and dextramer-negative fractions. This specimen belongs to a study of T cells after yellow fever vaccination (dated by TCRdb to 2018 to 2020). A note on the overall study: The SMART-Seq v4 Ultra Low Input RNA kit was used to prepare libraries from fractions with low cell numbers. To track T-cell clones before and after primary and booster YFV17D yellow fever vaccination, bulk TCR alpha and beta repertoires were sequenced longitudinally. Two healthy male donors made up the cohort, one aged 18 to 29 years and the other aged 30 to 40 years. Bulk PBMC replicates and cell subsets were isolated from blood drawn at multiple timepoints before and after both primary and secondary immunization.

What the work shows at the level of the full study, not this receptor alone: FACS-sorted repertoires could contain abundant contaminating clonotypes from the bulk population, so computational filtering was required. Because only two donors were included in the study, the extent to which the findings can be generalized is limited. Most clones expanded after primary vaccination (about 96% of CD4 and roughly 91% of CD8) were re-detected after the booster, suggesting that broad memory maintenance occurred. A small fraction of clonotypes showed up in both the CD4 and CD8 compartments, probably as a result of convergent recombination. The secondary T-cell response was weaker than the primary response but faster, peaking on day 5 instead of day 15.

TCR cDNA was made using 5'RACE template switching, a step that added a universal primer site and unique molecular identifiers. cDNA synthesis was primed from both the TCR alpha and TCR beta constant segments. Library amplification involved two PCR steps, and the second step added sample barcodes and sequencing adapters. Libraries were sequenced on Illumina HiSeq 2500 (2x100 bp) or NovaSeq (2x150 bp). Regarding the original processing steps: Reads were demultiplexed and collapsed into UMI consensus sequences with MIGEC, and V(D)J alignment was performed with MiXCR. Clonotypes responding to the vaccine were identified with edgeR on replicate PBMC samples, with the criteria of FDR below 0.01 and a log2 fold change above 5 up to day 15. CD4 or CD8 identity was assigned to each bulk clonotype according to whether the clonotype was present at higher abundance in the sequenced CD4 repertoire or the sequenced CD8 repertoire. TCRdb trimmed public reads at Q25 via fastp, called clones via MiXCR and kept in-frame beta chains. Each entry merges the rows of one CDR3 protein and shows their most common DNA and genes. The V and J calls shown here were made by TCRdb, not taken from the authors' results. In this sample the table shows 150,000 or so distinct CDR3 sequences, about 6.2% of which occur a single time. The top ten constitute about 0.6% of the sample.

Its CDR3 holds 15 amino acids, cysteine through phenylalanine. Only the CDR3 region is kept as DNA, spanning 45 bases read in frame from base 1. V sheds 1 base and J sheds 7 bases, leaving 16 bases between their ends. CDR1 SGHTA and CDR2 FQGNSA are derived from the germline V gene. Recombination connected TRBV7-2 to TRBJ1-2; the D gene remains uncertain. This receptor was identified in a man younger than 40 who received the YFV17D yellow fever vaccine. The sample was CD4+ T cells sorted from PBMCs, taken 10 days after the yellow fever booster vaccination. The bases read TGTGCCAGCAGCTTAGATCCTGCCAGGCCTTTTGGCTACACCTTC. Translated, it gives CASSLDPARPFGYTF.